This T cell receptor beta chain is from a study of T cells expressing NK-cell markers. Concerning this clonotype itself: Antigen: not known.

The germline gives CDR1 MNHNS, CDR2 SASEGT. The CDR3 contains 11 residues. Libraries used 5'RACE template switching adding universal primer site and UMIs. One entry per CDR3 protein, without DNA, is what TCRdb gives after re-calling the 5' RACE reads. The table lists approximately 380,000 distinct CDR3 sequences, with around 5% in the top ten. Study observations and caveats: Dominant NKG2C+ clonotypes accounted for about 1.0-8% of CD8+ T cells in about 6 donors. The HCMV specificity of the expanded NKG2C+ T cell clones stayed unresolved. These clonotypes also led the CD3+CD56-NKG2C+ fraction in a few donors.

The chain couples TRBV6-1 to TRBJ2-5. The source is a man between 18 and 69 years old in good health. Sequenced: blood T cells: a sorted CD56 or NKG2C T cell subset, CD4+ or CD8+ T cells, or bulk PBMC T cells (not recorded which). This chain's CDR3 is CASSHAGTQYF.